The clone carrying this T cell receptor beta chain was picked up many times. The data were taken from a study of T cells in Graves' hyperthyroidism and ophthalmopathy. Looking at the study overall: Peripheral blood was acquired at first diagnosis, ahead of any therapy whatsoever.

Amplified TCR beta CDR3 regions derived from RNA transcripts. Carried out on the TCR CDR3, a first-round RT-PCR used the HTBI primer set. Via MiXCR, TCRdb re-called the multiplex PCR reads, giving one row per CDR3 protein. The data hold about 520,000 distinct CDR3 sequences, with approximately 25% observed a single time. In germline, CDR1 is SGHAT, CDR2 FQNNGV. Trimming pared 1 base from V and 0 bases from J, leaving 1 base between. The CDR3 consists of 13 residues. This rearrangement joins TRBV11-2 to TRBJ1-3; D not resolved. The material sequenced was blood. This receptor was identified in a woman aged 30 to 39 with Graves' ophthalmopathy. CDR3 coding DNA: TGTGCCAGCAGCTTAGTCTCTGGAAACACCATATATTTT. Residues: CASSLVSGNTIYF.